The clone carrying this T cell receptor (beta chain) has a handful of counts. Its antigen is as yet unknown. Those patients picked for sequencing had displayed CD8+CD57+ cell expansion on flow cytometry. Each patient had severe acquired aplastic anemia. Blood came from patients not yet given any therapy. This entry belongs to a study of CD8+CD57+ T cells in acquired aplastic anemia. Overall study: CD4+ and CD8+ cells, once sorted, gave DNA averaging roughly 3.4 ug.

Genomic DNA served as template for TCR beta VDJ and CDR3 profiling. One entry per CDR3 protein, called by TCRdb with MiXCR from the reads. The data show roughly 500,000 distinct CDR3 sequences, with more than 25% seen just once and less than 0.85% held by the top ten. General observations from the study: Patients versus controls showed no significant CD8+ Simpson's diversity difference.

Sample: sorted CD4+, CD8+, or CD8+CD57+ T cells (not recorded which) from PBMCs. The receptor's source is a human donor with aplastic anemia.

CDR3 in amino acids: CASSWTGSTDTQYF. The CDR3 region has the DNA TGTGCCAGCAGCTGGACAGGCAGCACAGATACGCAGTATTTT. The J gene is TRBJ2-3, the V gene TRBV5-5; 7 bases map to TRBD1. This CDR3 spans 14 amino acids. Trimming at V came to 3 bases and at J to 0 bases, leaving 1 base not matched to a gene. Germline lookup yields CDR1 SGHKS and CDR2 YYEKEE (reference sequence).